This T cell receptor beta chain was sequenced for a study of identical twins. Germline V gene lookup returns CDR1 DFQATT and CDR2 SNEGSKA (reference sequence). The CDR3 totals 14 residues. MiXCR, run by TCRdb on the 5' RACE reads, gives a single entry per CDR3 protein. This sample carries roughly 250,000 distinct CDR3 sequences, roughly an eighth of them seen once, and the ten largest clones take around 8.9%. The sequenced material came from memory (CD45RO+) T cells sorted from blood. This TCR was recovered from a woman aged 18-29 years in good health. The chain couples TRBV20-1 to TRBJ1-2; no clear D. DNA for the CDR3: TGCAGCCCTGCCGGGGAGCTGGGAGCCTATGGCTACACCTTC. Amino acids: CSPAGELGAYGYTF.